This entry concerns a single T cell receptor beta chain. The data were taken from a study of blood T cell repertoires in COVID-19. Assay: immunoSEQ multiplex PCR; the TCRdb copy retains only in-frame clones and omits some. The sample lists fewer than 45,000 clones, around 74% occurring once. V was clipped by 3 bases and J by 11 bases; unmatched bases: 4. This CDR3 is 14 amino acids long. Germline CDR1 and CDR2: MGHRA and YSYEKL. The origin of this receptor is a man in his sixties or seventies with COVID-19, enrolled during active disease. The chain uses TRBV4-1 and TRBJ1-6; 10 bases align to TRBD1. The sequencing input was peripheral blood. CDR3 nucleotide sequence: TGCGCCAGCAGCCAGGGACAGGGGACCCCACCCCTCCACTTT. As protein: CASSQGQGTPPLHF.